Presented here are 32 T cell receptor beta chains from one specimen sequenced in a study of T cells in Graves' hyperthyroidism and ophthalmopathy. Amplification of TCR beta CDR3 regions was performed using RNA transcripts as template. The TCR CDR3 was amplified in a first-round RT-PCR using the HTBI primer set. TCRdb called the multiplex PCR reads again in MiXCR, with one record for every CDR3 protein. Counted here are around 520,000 distinct CDR3 sequences, around a quarter occurring once; the ten biggest clones make up around 11%. Sequences were obtained from blood. These TCRs come from a woman aged 30 to 39 with Graves' ophthalmopathy.

The chain has TRBV6-1 and TRBJ1-2; TRBD1 matches 11 bases. Germline V CDR1 and CDR2: MNHNS, SASEGT. The CDR3 totals 16 residues. V lost 7 bases to trimming and J lost 7 bases; unmatched junction nucleotides: 14. For the CDR3, the DNA is TGTGCCAGCAAATGGTCCCGGACAGGGGGCAAAGGTGGCTACACCTTC. Amino acid sequence: CASKWSRTGGKGGYTF.

There are many counts of this clonotype. V gene TRBV20-1 combines with J gene TRBJ1-2; D unclear. There are 12 residues in the CDR3. Between the trimmed V and J ends, which lost 6 bases and 5 bases, there was a span of 13 bases. Germline lookup yields CDR1 DFQATT and CDR2 SNEGSKA (reference sequence). CDR3 region: CSATVADYGYTF. The CDR3 coding sequence is TGCAGTGCCACAGTGGCCGATTATGGCTACACCTTC.

This chain connects TRBV6-1 to TRBJ2-5; no reliable D call. The CDR3 totals 11 residues. Trimming pared 7 bases from V and 4 bases from J, leaving 7 bases between. Per germline, CDR1 MNHNS and CDR2 SASEGT. The CDR3, as DNA: TGTGCCAGCATATTTAGAGAGACCCAGTACTTC. Translation: CASIFRETQYF.

This clonotype was observed a handful of times. With a much larger clone just one base away, this may be a read error. V usage is TRBV12-3 or TRBV12-4 and J usage is TRBJ2-2; 7 bases match TRBD1. This CDR3 is built from 17 residues. In DNA form, the CDR3 reads TGTGCCAGCCTCGATAACCTAGGGGGCGGCTACACCGGGGAGCTGTGTTTT. Translating it yields CASLDNLGGGYTGELCF.

The chain has TRBV4-1 and TRBJ1-2; tentatively, D is TRBD1 (5 bases). V lost 0 bases and J 2 bases, leaving 10 bases between the germline ends. The germline V gene has CDR1 MGHRA and CDR2 YSYEKL. The CDR3 is made up of 15 amino acids. The CDR3 region is CASSQEPGINYGYTF. In DNA, the CDR3 is TGCGCCAGCAGCCAAGAACCAGGGATCAACTATGGCTACACCTTC.

This clonotype was picked up a small number of times. The J gene is TRBJ1-6, the V gene TRBV2; 8 bases are shared with TRBD1. This CDR3 is 14 amino acids long. CDR1 and CDR2 (germline): SNHLY, FYNNEI. V lost 7 bases, J lost 8 bases, and 7 bases stayed unmatched. The CDR3 region has the DNA TGTGCCAGCATAAAGGACAGGGTGGATTCACCCCTCCACTTT. Protein: CASIKDRVDSPLHF.

This clonotype was recorded many times. V and J are TRBV19 and TRBJ1-2; D perhaps matches TRBD1 (5 bases). V was cut by 3 bases and J by 0 bases, with 11 bases left in between. This CDR3 is built from 15 residues. Germline-derived CDR1 and CDR2 are LNHDA and SQIVND (reference sequence). Written as DNA, the CDR3 is TGTGCCAGTAGTATGTCTGGACACCCTAACTATGGCTACACCTTC. Translation: CASSMSGHPNYGYTF.

This clonotype was detected only a few times. This chain connects TRBV18 to TRBJ2-5; 8 bases are shared with TRBD2. CDR1 and CDR2 (germline): KGHSH, LQKENI. The V gene end was trimmed by 5 bases and the J gene end by 1 base; junction bases not matched to a gene: 6. The CDR3 runs 15 residues. CDR3 protein: CASSVQRESQETQYF. The CDR3 DNA follows: TGTGCCAGCTCAGTCCAGCGGGAGAGCCAAGAGACCCAGTACTTC.

This clonotype was detected ten times or more. V usage is TRBV6-1 and J usage is TRBJ2-7; D ambiguous. The CDR3 spans 14 residues. The germline CDR1 and CDR2 sequences are MNHNS and SASEGT. Trimming removed 3 bases at V and 1 base at J, with 10 bases between. CDR3 bases: TGTGCCAGCAGTGATGCCGGGCTGTCCTACGAGCAGTACTTC. Translating it yields CASSDAGLSYEQYF.

This clonotype was seen many times. Given a much more abundant clone one base away, this may be a read error. V gene TRBV6-5 combines with J gene TRBJ1-1; TRBD1 aligns across 7 bases. This CDR3 has 14 amino acids. The J segment lost 4 bases and the V segment lost 2 bases, leaving 4 bases of the junction unmatched. In germline, CDR1 is MNHEY, CDR2 SVGAGI. The CDR3 bases are TGTGCCAGCAGTTACGGGGACAGATCCACTGAAGCTTTCTTT. This translates into CASSYGDRSTEAFF.

In its sample, this clonotype was seen many times. V is TRBV11-2 and J is TRBJ2-2; D ambiguous. Trimming shortened V by 5 bases and J by 2 bases, and 15 bases separated the two germline ends. In germline, CDR1 is SGHAT, CDR2 FQNNGV. The CDR3 loop spans 16 amino acids. As DNA, the CDR3 is TGTGCCAGCAGCCCCAGCACCGATCTCAACACCGGGGAGCTGTTTTTT. Translated: CASSPSTDLNTGELFF. Full variable domain (remainder filled in from reference TRBV11-2 and TRBJ2-2): EAGVAQSPRYKIIEKRQSVAFWCNPISGHATLYWYQQILGQGPKLLIQFQNNGVVDDSQLPKDRFSAERLKGVDSTLKIQPAKLEDSAVYLCASSPSTDLNTGELFFGEGSRLTVL.

The rearrangement links TRBV12-5 to TRBJ2-7, with a weak D call TRBD1 (5 bases). V lost 9 bases, J lost 3 bases, and 18 bases lay in between. Germline V lookup: CDR1 LGHNT, CDR2 FRNRAP. The CDR3 runs 14 residues. CDR3 DNA: TGTGCTAGCTCCGAAGGGGTGAGCTACTACGAGCAGTACTTC. As protein: CASSEGVSYYEQYF.

This clonotype was counted only a few times. This sequence joins TRBV18 and TRBJ1-5, with unresolved D. The V gene's germline CDR1 is KGHSH and CDR2 LQKENI. The CDR3 has 13 residues. V gave up 3 bases and J gave up 4 bases, with 7 bases separating them. The DNA for the CDR3 is TGTGCCAGCTCACCGATTGAGAATCAGCCCCAGCATTTT. This sequence encodes CASSPIENQPQHF.

This clonotype appeared many times. The rearrangement uses TRBV30 and TRBJ1-2, with no clear D. The V end was cut by 0 bases, the J end by 6 bases, with 5 bases between. CDR3 length: 11 amino acids. Per germline, CDR1 GTSNPN and CDR2 SVGIG (reference sequence). The CDR3 DNA follows: TGTGCCTGGAGTGTCGCAGATGGCTACACCTTC. Translation gives CAWSVADGYTF.

Many counts were recorded for this clonotype. V and J are TRBV11-2 and TRBJ1-2, with D perhaps matching TRBD1 (6 bases). Germline V gene data show CDR1 as SGHAT and CDR2 as FQNNGV. The CDR3 has 15 amino acids. V was shortened by 0 bases and J by 3 bases, with 11 bases between the two germline ends. The CDR3 is CASSLDPGQYYGYTF. Here the CDR3 DNA reads TGTGCCAGCAGCTTAGACCCAGGACAGTACTATGGCTACACCTTC.

Ten or more counts support this clonotype. This chain connects TRBV11-2 to TRBJ1-2; 8 bases match TRBD1. After removal of 0 bases from V and 3 bases from J, the junction contained 9 bases not matched to a gene. Germline values: CDR1 SGHAT, CDR2 FQNNGV. The CDR3 spans 17 residues. In nucleotides, the CDR3 is TGTGCCAGCAGCTTAGACAACGGACAGGGTGTTTACTATGGCTACACCTTC. It translates to CASSLDNGQGVYYGYTF.

This rearrangement joins TRBV11-1 to TRBJ1-1; 7 bases are shared with TRBD1. This CDR3 contains 18 residues. The germline CDR1 and CDR2 sequences are SGHAT and FQDESV (reference sequence). J lost 5 bases, V lost 8 bases, and 23 bases had no gene match. The CDR3 DNA reads as TGTGCCAGCGGCCCTGGGAAGTACCGAGGGGGCCTGGGGACTGAAGCTTTCTTT. This gives the protein CASGPGKYRGGLGTEAFF.

The V and J genes are TRBV6-2 or TRBV6-3 and TRBJ2-2; TRBD2 agrees at 8 bases. The CDR3 covers 15 residues. Germline V gives CDR1 MNHEY, CDR2 SVGEGT. V shed 5 bases and J 3 bases; nucleotides not matched to a gene: 5. The CDR3 DNA sequence: TGTGCCAGCAGTAAAACTAGCGGAGACACCGGGGAGCTGTTTTTT. Translation gives CASSKTSGDTGELFF.

This clonotype was found many times. V and J are TRBV6-5 and TRBJ1-1; D is possibly TRBD1 (6 bases). This CDR3 has 13 amino acids. From germline, CDR1 is MNHEY and CDR2 SVGAGI. V lost 7 bases, J lost 8 bases, and 17 bases lay in between. CDR3 protein: CASTKNPDREAFF. For the CDR3, the DNA is TGTGCCAGCACCAAAAATCCTGACAGGGAAGCTTTCTTT.

The gene calls are TRBV11-3 and TRBJ1-1, with D unclear. V shed 0 bases and J shed 1 base, with 9 bases lying between them. Per germline, CDR1 SGHNT and CDR2 YENEEA. The CDR3 runs 15 residues. The CDR3 bases are TGTGCCAGCAGCTTAGACGTTGTTCAGAACACTGAAGCTTTCTTT. Translating gives CASSLDVVQNTEAFF.

This clonotype was counted ten times or more. The chain uses TRBV4-1 and TRBJ1-2; D uncertain. The V gene lost 1 base and the J gene lost 3 bases, with 12 bases spanning the gap. This CDR3 is built from 15 residues. The germline CDR1 and CDR2 sequences are MGHRA and YSYEKL. The CDR3 is CASSQVWGVDYGYTF. The CDR3 region has the DNA TGCGCCAGCAGCCAAGTTTGGGGAGTGGACTATGGCTACACCTTC.

This clonotype has more than one count but fewer than ten. J is TRBJ2-5 and V is TRBV7-2; D remains ambiguous. CDR1 and CDR2 (germline): SGHTA, FQGNSA. V was cut by 2 bases and J by 2 bases, with 9 bases left in between. The CDR3 is 14 amino acids. CDR3 DNA sequence: TGTGCCAGCAGCTTAAGCGTTGGTCAAGAGACCCAGTACTTC. Translating it yields CASSLSVGQETQYF.

The table lists this clonotype with many counts. This chain links TRBV18 with TRBJ1-2; possible D gene TRBD1, 5 bases. Germline assignment: CDR1 KGHSH and CDR2 LQKENI. Deletions cut 6 bases from V and 2 bases from J, with 13 bases between. The length of the CDR3 is 14 residues. Here the CDR3 reads CASSPGAPNYGYTF. DNA of the CDR3: TGTGCCAGCTCGCCCGGGGCCCCCAACTATGGCTACACCTTC. Filled out from reference TRBV18 and TRBJ1-2, the complete variable domain reads NAGVMQNPRHLVRRRGQEARLRCSPMKGHSHVYWYRQLPEEGLKFMVYLQKENIIDESGMPKERFSAEFPKEGPSILRIQQVVRGDSAAYFCASSPGAPNYGYTFGSGTRLTVV.

The V and J genes are TRBV4-2 and TRBJ1-2, with D unclear. The germline gives CDR1 LGHNA, CDR2 YNFKEQ. The CDR3 runs 17 residues. Trimming took off 0 bases at V and 1 base at J, with 15 bases between the two ends. CDR3 amino acids: CASSQEGLVALNYGYTF. In nucleotides, the CDR3 is TGTGCCAGCAGCCAAGAGGGTTTAGTAGCTCTTAACTATGGCTACACCTTC.

This clonotype showed up many times. V gene TRBV24-1 combines with J gene TRBJ1-2; 7 bases are shared with TRBD1. The CDR3 covers 15 residues. The V gene's germline CDR1 is KGHDR and CDR2 SFDVKD. The junction had 4 bases not matched to a gene; V was cut back by 3 bases and J by 1 base. The CDR3 spells CATSDPGQDNYGYTF. The CDR3 bases are TGTGCCACCAGTGATCCCGGACAGGATAACTATGGCTACACCTTC.

Details on this clonotype: A read error is possible here, since a much larger clone lies one base away. The chain is built from TRBV7-9 and TRBJ1-2, with 9 bases aligning to TRBD1. This CDR3 has 14 amino acids. The germline gives CDR1 SEHNR, CDR2 FQNEAQ (reference sequence). CDR3 sequence reads: CASSLDRGVGGYAF. As DNA, the CDR3 is TGTGCCAGCAGCTTGGACAGGGGTGTGGGCGGCTACGCCTTC.

This clonotype was seen ten or more times. The rearrangement joins TRBV10-3 to TRBJ2-7; D perhaps matches TRBD2 (6 bases). Germline CDR1 ENHRY, CDR2 SYGVKD. V lost 4 bases to trimming and J lost 5 bases, with 18 bases between them. CDR3 length: 15 residues. This CDR3 is CAISVSWRGRDEQYF. Here the CDR3 DNA reads TGTGCCATCAGTGTTAGTTGGAGGGGTCGAGACGAGCAGTACTTC.

This clonotype showed up many times. V usage is TRBV11-2 and J usage is TRBJ2-4, with D possibly TRBD2 on 6 matching bases. The V end was cut by 1 base, the J end by 6 bases, with 13 bases between. Germline V gene lookup returns CDR1 SGHAT and CDR2 FQNNGV. The CDR3 is 15 residues long. The CDR3 DNA sequence: TGTGCCAGCAGCTTAGCGGAGGGGAGGAGAAACATTCAGTACTTC. Its translation is CASSLAEGRRNIQYF.

This clonotype was seen a handful of times. J is TRBJ2-1 and V is TRBV5-1; D tentatively fits TRBD1 or TRBD2 (5 bases each). The CDR3 length is 13 residues. V was shortened by 4 bases and J by 6 bases, with 11 bases between the two germline ends. In germline, CDR1 is SGHRS, CDR2 YFSETQ. The DNA for the CDR3 is TGCGCCAGCAGCCAAGGGACCTCCAATGAGCAGTTCTTC. The encoded protein is CASSQGTSNEQFF.

This clonotype showed up many times. The V call is TRBV6-5, the J call TRBJ2-7; TRBD1 agrees at 8 bases. CDR1 MNHEY and CDR2 SVGAGI come from the germline V gene. J lost 6 bases, V lost 4 bases, and 8 bases had no gene match. The CDR3 sequence is 14 residues long. The CDR3 loop is CASSFRTGIGEQYF. The CDR3, as DNA: TGTGCCAGCAGTTTCAGGACAGGGATTGGCGAGCAGTACTTC.

The V call is TRBV20-1, the J call TRBJ2-7, with 10 bases identical to TRBD1. CDR1 is DFQATT, CDR2 SNEGSKA, per germline (reference sequence). V dropped 6 bases and J dropped 6; count of bases not matched to a gene: 5. The CDR3 has 12 residues. CDR3 nucleotide sequence: TGCAGTGCGGGGACAGGGGCTGGCGAGCAGTACTTC. It codes for CSAGTGAGEQYF.

A note on this clonotype: This may be a read error, as it is one base from a much larger clone. The chain joins TRBV5-1 to TRBJ1-1, with D maybe TRBD1 (6 bases). The CDR3 sequence is 14 residues long. Germline lookup yields CDR1 SGHRS and CDR2 YFSETQ. CDR3: CASCLVGGPTEAFF. The CDR3 DNA reads as TGCGCCAGCTGCTTGGTAGGGGGTCCCACTGAAGCTTTCTTT.